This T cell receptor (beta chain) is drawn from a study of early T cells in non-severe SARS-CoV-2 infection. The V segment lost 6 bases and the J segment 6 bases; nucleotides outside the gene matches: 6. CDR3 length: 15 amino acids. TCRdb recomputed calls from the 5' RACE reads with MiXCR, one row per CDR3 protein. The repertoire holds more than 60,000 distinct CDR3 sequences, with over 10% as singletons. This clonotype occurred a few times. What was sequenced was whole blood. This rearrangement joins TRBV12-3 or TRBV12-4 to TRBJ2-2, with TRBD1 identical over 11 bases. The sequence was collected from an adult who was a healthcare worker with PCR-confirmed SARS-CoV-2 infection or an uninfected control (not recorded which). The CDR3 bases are TGTGCCAGCAGGGTACCGGGACAGGGGGCCGGGGAGCTGTTTTTT. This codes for CASRVPGQGAGELFF.